Listed here are 24 T cell receptor beta chains from one sample, sequenced in a study of cytomegalovirus exposure and HLA in healthy donors (dated by TCRdb to 2016 to 2017). Library generation was performed with the immunoSEQ multiplex PCR assay. For the multiplex PCR, a mixture combining 60 forward primers for TCR Vbeta segments and 13 reverse primers for TCR Jbeta segments was used. Imported from immuneACCESS, the table was reduced by TCRdb to in-frame sequences with V and J called. These copies leave out some clones; in studies compared against another copy, an unresolved V gene accounts for under half, and the cause of the remainder is not known. The sample includes approximately 150,000 clones, with about 80% observed a single time. About 0.64% of the sample goes to the ten largest clones. The sample taken for sequencing was PBMCs. The receptors here all came from a male donor in good health and CMV-seronegative.

The genes are TRBV7-9 and TRBJ1-2, with D perhaps TRBD1 (5 bases). Trimming cost V 8 bases and J 8 bases, with 15 bases left between them. Germline CDR1 reads SEHNR; CDR2 reads FQNEAQ (reference sequence). The CDR3 extends over 12 amino acids. The CDR3 reads CASEGGASGYTF. In DNA, the CDR3 is TGTGCCAGCGAAGGAGGGGCAAGCGGCTACACCTTC.

V and J are TRBV4-1 and TRBJ1-1; 7 bases are a match to TRBD1. Germline CDR1 reads MGHRA; CDR2 reads YSYEKL. The CDR3 totals 13 residues. V gave up 4 bases and J gave up 5 bases; unmatched junction bases: 4. The CDR3 DNA reads as TGCGCCAGCAGCCGAACAGGGGAAACTGAAGCTTTCTTT. It specifies CASSRTGETEAFF.

The chain couples TRBV2 to TRBJ2-7, with TRBD2 identical over 10 bases. Trimming cost V 4 bases and J 9 bases; bases outside gene matches: 9. The CDR3 totals 14 residues. CDR1 is SNHLY, CDR2 FYNNEI, per germline. Written as DNA, the CDR3 is TGTGCCAGCAGTGGACACGATCCTAGCGGGAGGCAGTACTTC. Protein sequence: CASSGHDPSGRQYF.

The genes are TRBV7-9 and TRBJ1-3; D uncertain. This CDR3 is built from 14 residues. Germline V CDR1 and CDR2: SEHNR, FQNEAQ (reference sequence). V dropped 6 bases and J dropped 4 bases, with 13 bases sitting between them. The CDR3 DNA follows: TGTGCCAGCAGGCCCGGGGAGCCAGGAAACACCATATATTTT. Amino acid sequence: CASRPGEPGNTIYF.

This chain connects TRBV25-1 to TRBJ1-2; the D is unclear. This CDR3 region has 10 residues. CDR1 is MGHDK and CDR2 is SYGVNS in the germline V gene. The germline V and J ends were trimmed by 10 bases and 5 bases, with 8 bases remaining between them. The DNA for the CDR3 is TGTGCCACCGAGAGGTATGGCTACACCTTC. This translates into CATERYGYTF.

The chain is built from TRBV6-5 and TRBJ1-6; the D gene is possibly TRBD1 (6 bases). The CDR3 loop spans 15 amino acids. Looked up from germline, CDR1 is MNHEY and CDR2 is SVGAGI. V was trimmed by 5 bases and J by 7 bases, leaving 15 bases between them. CDR3 amino acids: CASSGGSEGNSPLHF. CDR3 sequence (DNA): TGTGCCAGCAGTGGGGGCAGCGAGGGCAATTCACCCCTCCACTTT.

The J gene is TRBJ2-7, the V gene TRBV7-6, with 9 positions matching TRBD1. The CDR3 runs 15 residues. V trimming: 2 bases; J trimming: 5 bases; junction bases outside the gene matches: 7. Germline V lookup: CDR1 SGHVS, CDR2 FNYEAQ. CDR3 amino acids: CASSLRGQGENEQYF. The DNA for the CDR3 is TGTGCCAGCAGCTTAAGGGGACAGGGAGAGAACGAGCAGTACTTC.

This clone came up once. The CDR3 protein is CAISENGGVNEQFF. Here the CDR3 DNA reads TGTGCCATCAGTGAAAATGGAGGGGTCAATGAGCAGTTCTTC. J is TRBJ2-1 and V is TRBV10-3, with D possibly matching TRBD2 (6 bases). The V gene's germline CDR1 is ENHRY and CDR2 SYGVKD. CDR3 length equals 14 residues. The germline V and J ends were trimmed by 3 bases and 6 bases, with 12 bases remaining between them.

The sample holds one count of this clone. CDR3 DNA sequence: TGCGCCAGTTCGACAGGGGGAGGATACGAGCAGTACTTC. This gives the protein CASSTGGGYEQYF. This chain joins TRBV5-1 and TRBJ2-7; 9 positions match TRBD1. CDR3 length: 13 amino acids. CDR1 is SGHRS and CDR2 is YFSETQ in the germline V gene. V lost 8 bases and J lost 4; bases outside the gene matches: 7.

The rearrangement links TRBV4-3 to TRBJ1-6; 7 bases map to TRBD1. Germline CDR1 is LGHNA and CDR2 is YSLEER. The CDR3 contains 13 residues. The junction had 4 bases not matched to a gene; V was cut back by 3 bases and J by 11 bases. In nucleotides, the CDR3 is TGCGCCAGCAGCCAGTCAGGGGGGACACCCCTCCACTTT. This translates into CASSQSGGTPLHF.

The rearrangement uses TRBV30 and TRBJ1-3; perhaps TRBD1 as D (6 bases). The CDR3 contains 18 residues. CDR1 is GTSNPN and CDR2 is SVGIG in the germline V gene (reference sequence). V was shortened by 0 bases and J by 2 bases, with 20 bases between the two germline ends. The CDR3 is CAWSVGDEGEVTGNTIYF. The CDR3 DNA follows: TGTGCCTGGAGTGTGGGGGATGAGGGGGAAGTCACTGGAAACACCATATATTTT. The entire variable domain, with the rest obtained from reference TRBV30 and TRBJ1-3, is as follows: SQTIHQWPATLVQPVGSPLSLECTVEGTSNPNLYWYRQAAGRGLQLLFYSVGIGQISSEVPQNLSASRPQDRQFILSSKKLLLSDSGFYLCAWSVGDEGEVTGNTIYFGEGSWLTVV.

The rearrangement links TRBV2 to TRBJ1-5; no clear D gene. Germline assignment: CDR1 SNHLY and CDR2 FYNNEI. Trimming pared 6 bases from V and 6 bases from J, leaving 9 bases between. The CDR3 length is 12 residues. The CDR3 DNA reads as TGTGCCAGCAGCCTCCAGGCTCAGCCCCAGCATTTT. This codes for CASSLQAQPQHF.

The J gene is TRBJ2-7, the V gene TRBV7-2; 7 nucleotides align to TRBD2. CDR3 length: 19 amino acids. Germline-derived CDR1 and CDR2 are SGHTA and FQGNSA. J was trimmed by 2 bases and V by 2 bases; bases with no gene match: 18. Here the CDR3 reads CASSLNPSFGGSEAYEQYF. The CDR3 DNA is TGTGCCAGCAGCTTAAACCCTAGCTTCGGCGGGAGTGAAGCCTACGAGCAGTACTTC.

CDR3 in amino acids: CASSQGAKNIQYF. CDR3 sequence (DNA): TGTGCCAGCTCACAGGGGGCCAAAAACATTCAGTACTTC. V and J are TRBV18 and TRBJ2-4; tentatively, D is TRBD1 (5 bases). Germline V gene sequence: CDR1 KGHSH, CDR2 LQKENI. V shed 4 bases and J shed 1 base, with 5 bases lying between them. This CDR3 has 13 residues. The full variable domain, its missing parts supplied by reference TRBV18 and TRBJ2-4, is NAGVMQNPRHLVRRRGQEARLRCSPMKGHSHVYWYRQLPEEGLKFMVYLQKENIIDESGMPKERFSAEFPKEGPSILRIQQVVRGDSAAYFCASSQGAKNIQYFGAGTRLSVL.

This rearrangement joins TRBV12-5 to TRBJ2-7, with D unclear. CDR3 length equals 11 residues. The V end was cut by 6 bases, the J end by 5 bases, with 8 bases between. CDR1 is LGHNT, CDR2 FRNRAP, per germline. The CDR3 loop reads CASGLIDEQYF. The CDR3, as DNA: TGTGCTAGTGGCCTCATAGACGAGCAGTACTTC.

This CDR3 reads CASSYDRVRLFF. The CDR3 DNA reads TGTGCCAGCAGCTATGACAGGGTACGCCTGTTTTTT. The chain joins TRBV7-9 to TRBJ1-4, with 7 bases identical to TRBD1. This CDR3 comprises 12 residues. Per germline, CDR1 SEHNR and CDR2 FQNEAQ (reference sequence). Unmatched junction bases numbered 7, after V lost 4 bases and J lost 14 bases.

The chain joins TRBV7-2 to TRBJ2-5; 8 positions agree with TRBD2. This CDR3 is built from 15 residues. The V segment lost 4 bases and the J segment 5 bases; nucleotides outside the gene matches: 9. Looked up from germline, CDR1 is SGHTA and CDR2 is FQGNSA. The CDR3 region has the DNA TGTGCCAGCAGCTCGCGGACTAGCCAAGGGGAGACCCAGTACTTC. Translated: CASSSRTSQGETQYF.

The chain carries TRBV4-1 and TRBJ2-1; TRBD2 aligns across 11 bases. This CDR3 spans 16 amino acids. CDR1 is MGHRA and CDR2 is YSYEKL in the germline V gene. V dropped 3 bases and J dropped 8; count of bases not matched to a gene: 9. CDR3 in amino acids: CASSQIAGGPAYEQFF. Written as DNA, the CDR3 is TGCGCCAGCAGCCAGATAGCGGGGGGGCCTGCCTATGAGCAGTTCTTC.

In this sample, this clone turned up once. The chain employs TRBV27 and TRBJ1-1, with 8 bases lining up with TRBD1. V trimming: 2 bases; J trimming: 10 bases; junction bases outside the gene matches: 6. This CDR3 has 13 amino acids. CDR1 MNHEY and CDR2 SMNVEV come from the germline V gene (reference sequence). The CDR3 region is CASSLGQGGVAFF. CDR3 in DNA: TGTGCCAGCAGTTTAGGACAGGGTGGGGTAGCTTTCTTT.

In this sample, this clone turned up a few times. The chain joins TRBV2 to TRBJ1-6; D gene ambiguous. Trimming removed 6 bases from V and 7 bases from J, with 7 bases in between. Germline V gene sequence: CDR1 SNHLY, CDR2 FYNNEI. The CDR3 is 12 amino acids. In DNA, the CDR3 is TGTGCCAGCAGATTCGAGAATTCACCCCTCCACTTT. It yields the protein CASRFENSPLHF.

The sample holds one count of this clone. The chain joins TRBV9 to TRBJ2-5; D is perhaps TRBD2 (5 bases). V lost 0 bases and J lost 5, with 14 bases in between. Per germline, CDR1 SGDLS and CDR2 YYNGEE. This CDR3 contains 15 residues. CDR3 loop: CASSVESGRAETQYF. The CDR3 DNA is TGTGCCAGCAGCGTAGAGAGCGGTCGGGCGGAGACCCAGTACTTC.

The genes are TRBV19 and TRBJ1-5, with D uncertain. CDR1 and CDR2 (germline): LNHDA, SQIVND (reference sequence). Trimming took off 3 bases at V and 9 bases at J, with 9 bases between the two ends. There are 12 residues in the CDR3. For the CDR3, the DNA is TGTGCCAGTAGTATCGCAGAGGGGCCCCAGCATTTT. Its translation: CASSIAEGPQHF.

This clone was seen a few times. The rearrangement uses TRBV6-5 and TRBJ1-6; D may be TRBD1 (6 bases). V lost 11 bases to trimming and J lost 6 bases, with 8 bases between them. This CDR3 contains 11 residues. In germline, CDR1 is MNHEY, CDR2 SVGAGI. CDR3 loop: CAVGGNSPLHF. CDR3 sequence (DNA): TGTGCCGTAGGGGGTAATTCACCCCTCCACTTT.

This clone was detected once. The chain joins TRBV12-5 to TRBJ1-5; 11 bases are a match to TRBD1. CDR1 LGHNT and CDR2 FRNRAP come from the germline V gene. Trimming took 5 bases from V and 9 from J; bases not matched to a gene: 12. This CDR3 has 16 amino acids. CDR3 DNA sequence: TGTGCTAGTGGTACCCGGGACAGGGGGGGCCATAGGCCCCAGCATTTT. Translating gives CASGTRDRGGHRPQHF.